This T cell receptor (beta chain) was found in a study of blood T cell repertoires in COVID-19. As for the study in general: T cells, B-cell-depleted T cells, or PBMCs supplied cDNA or gDNA.

The CDR3 is 17 residues long. V was pared by 4 bases and J by 4 bases, with 20 bases between. The V gene's germline CDR1 is SGHRS and CDR2 YFSETQ. The table came from immunoSEQ multiplex PCR; TCRdb's copy has only in-frame clones and leaves some out. The sample yields about 120,000 clones, approximately 87% seen once. The sequence was obtained from a woman aged 70-85 years with acute or convalescent COVID-19. Sequencing was performed on peripheral blood. The rearrangement links TRBV5-1 to TRBJ1-4; D is possibly TRBD1 (6 bases). The CDR3 DNA follows: TGCGCCAGCAGCCCCGCCTCAACAGGGTTGGGTAATGAAAAACTGTTTTTT. It encodes CASSPASTGLGNEKLFF.